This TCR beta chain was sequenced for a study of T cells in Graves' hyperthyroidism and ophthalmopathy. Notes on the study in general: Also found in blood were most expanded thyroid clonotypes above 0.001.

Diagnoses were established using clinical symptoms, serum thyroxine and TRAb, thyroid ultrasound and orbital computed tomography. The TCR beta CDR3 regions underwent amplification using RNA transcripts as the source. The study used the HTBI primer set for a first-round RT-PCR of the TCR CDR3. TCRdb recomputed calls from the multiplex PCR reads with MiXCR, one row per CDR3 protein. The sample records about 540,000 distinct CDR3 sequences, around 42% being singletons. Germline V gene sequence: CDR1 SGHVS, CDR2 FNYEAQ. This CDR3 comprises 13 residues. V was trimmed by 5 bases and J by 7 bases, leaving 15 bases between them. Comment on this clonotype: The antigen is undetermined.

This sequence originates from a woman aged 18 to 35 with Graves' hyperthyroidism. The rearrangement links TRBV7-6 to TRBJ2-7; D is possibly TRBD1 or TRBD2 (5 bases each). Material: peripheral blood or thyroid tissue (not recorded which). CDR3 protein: CASSRGPLGEQYF. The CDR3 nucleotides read TGTGCCAGCAGCCGGGGCCCCCTCGGGGAGCAGTACTTC.